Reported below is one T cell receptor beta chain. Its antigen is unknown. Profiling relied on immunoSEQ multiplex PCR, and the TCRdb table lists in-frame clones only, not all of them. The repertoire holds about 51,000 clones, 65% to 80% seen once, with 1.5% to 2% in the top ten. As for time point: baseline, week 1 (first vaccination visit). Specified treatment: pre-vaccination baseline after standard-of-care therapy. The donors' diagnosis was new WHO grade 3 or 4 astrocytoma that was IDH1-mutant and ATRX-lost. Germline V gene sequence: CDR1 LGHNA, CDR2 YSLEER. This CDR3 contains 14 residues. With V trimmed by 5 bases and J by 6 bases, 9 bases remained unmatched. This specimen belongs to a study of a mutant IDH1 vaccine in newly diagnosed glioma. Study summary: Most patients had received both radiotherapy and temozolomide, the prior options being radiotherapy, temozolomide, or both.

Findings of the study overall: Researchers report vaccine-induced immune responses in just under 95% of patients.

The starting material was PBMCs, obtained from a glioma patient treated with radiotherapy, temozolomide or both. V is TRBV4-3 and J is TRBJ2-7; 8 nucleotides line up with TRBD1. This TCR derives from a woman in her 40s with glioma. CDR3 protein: CASSADRALAEQYF. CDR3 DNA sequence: TGCGCCAGCAGCGCGGACAGGGCCCTAGCCGAGCAGTACTTC.